The next 16 T cell receptor beta chains were all read from a single sample in a study of control samples from healthy donors and cancer patients (dated by TCRdb to 2018 to 2021). Libraries were made using the immunoSEQ multiplex PCR assay. TCRdb holds this immuneACCESS table with in-frame rearrangements only. Some clones are missing; in checked studies, unresolved V genes explain under half, and the rest has no known cause. This sample lists approximately 63,000 clones; roughly 85% were detected once. Together, the top ten hold roughly 5.1% of the sample. The sample taken for sequencing was blood. The receptor source for this set is a middle-aged man in good health.

V and J are TRBV9 and TRBJ2-2; a weak D match, TRBD1 (5 bases). This CDR3 region has 13 residues. The germline V gene encodes CDR1 SGDLS and CDR2 YYNGEE. The V end lost 1 base, the J end lost 5 bases, and 6 bases lay between the germline ends. The CDR3 here is CASSVQGTGELFF. CDR3 bases: TGTGCCAGCAGCGTACAGGGAACCGGGGAGCTGTTTTTT.

This clone was recorded a few times. CDR3 nucleotide sequence: TGTGCCAGCAGCCCGGCTTTGGGTGGGGACGAAGCTTTCTTT. Its protein product is CASSPALGGDEAFF. The chain joins TRBV5-4 to TRBJ1-1, with D possibly TRBD1 on 5 matching bases. Germline lookup yields CDR1 SGHNT and CDR2 YYREEE (reference sequence). The CDR3 contains 14 residues. Trimming pared 4 bases from V and 8 bases from J, leaving 18 bases between. Supplemented by reference TRBV5-4 and TRBJ1-1, the full variable domain reads ETGVTQSPTHLIKTRGQQVTLRCSSQSGHNTVSWYQQALGQGPQFIFQYYREEENGRGNFPPRFSGLQFPNYSSELNVNALELDDSALYLCASSPALGGDEAFFGQGTRLTVV.

The V call is TRBV6-5, the J call TRBJ2-5, with 7 nucleotides matching TRBD1. The length of the CDR3 is 13 residues. The germline V gene has CDR1 MNHEY and CDR2 SVGAGI. J gave up 4 bases and V 6 bases, and 5 bases lay outside the gene matches. CDR3 DNA sequence: TGTGCCAGCAGAAAGACAGGGACAGAGACCCAGTACTTC. Protein product: CASRKTGTETQYF.

The V and J genes are TRBV6-5 and TRBJ2-7; D may be TRBD1 or TRBD2 (5 bases each). The germline V gene encodes CDR1 MNHEY and CDR2 SVGAGI. V lost 4 bases and J lost 3, with 16 bases in between. The CDR3 is 15 amino acids. The CDR3 region has the DNA TGTGCCAGCAGTTCCGAGGGGAAAGGGAGCTACGAGCAGTACTTC. Translation: CASSSEGKGSYEQYF.

The rearrangement joins TRBV5-6 to TRBJ1-2; D ambiguous. The germline V and J ends were trimmed by 1 base and 5 bases, with 9 bases remaining between them. This CDR3 is 13 amino acids long. Germline values: CDR1 SGHDT, CDR2 YYEEEE. The CDR3 here is CASSLSRRYGYTF. CDR3 DNA: TGTGCCAGCAGCTTGAGTCGTCGATATGGCTACACCTTC.

This chain links TRBV3-1 (or the pseudogene TRBV3-2) with TRBJ2-3, with D uncertain. Deletions cut 1 base from V and 0 bases from J, with 8 bases between. Germline-derived CDR1 and CDR2 are LGHDT and YNNKEL (reference sequence). The CDR3 is 15 residues long. CDR3 nucleotides: TGTGCCAGCAGCCAAGCCCCACCTAGCACAGATACGCAGTATTTT. The encoded protein is CASSQAPPSTDTQYF.

The chain joins TRBV7-8 to TRBJ2-3; D possibly corresponds to TRBD1 (6 bases). Germline lookup yields CDR1 SGHVS and CDR2 FQNEAQ. The CDR3 is 16 residues long. With 1 base removed from V and 8 bases from J, the gap between germline ends came to 19 bases. CDR3 sequence (DNA): TGTGCCAGCAGCTTAGGCTCGACAGGCGACTTGATTACGCAGTATTTT. It is translated as CASSLGSTGDLITQYF.

This sequence joins TRBV5-6 and TRBJ1-4, with 7 bases fitting TRBD1. This CDR3 has 15 residues. Germline loops: CDR1 SGHDT, CDR2 YYEEEE. Trimming took 3 bases from V and 4 from J; bases not matched to a gene: 6. The DNA of the CDR3 is TGTGCCAGCAGCTCAGCGGACAGGCGTAATGAAAAACTGTTTTTT. Amino acids: CASSSADRRNEKLFF.

The V gene is TRBV5-1, the J gene TRBJ1-1; D gene unclear. Trimming shortened V by 2 bases and J by 4 bases, and 9 bases separated the two germline ends. The V gene's germline CDR1 is SGHRS and CDR2 YFSETQ. The CDR3 spans 13 residues. CDR3 region: CASSLVVGTEAFF. The CDR3 DNA is TGCGCCAGCAGCTTAGTAGTAGGCACTGAAGCTTTCTTT.

This clone was seen a few times. The chain carries TRBV11-3 and TRBJ1-2; D call uncertain. Trimming removed 0 bases at V and 8 bases at J, with 7 bases between. The CDR3 has 12 amino acids. From germline, CDR1 is SGHNT and CDR2 YENEEA. CDR3 sequence: CASSLDQGGYTF. The DNA for the CDR3 is TGTGCCAGCAGCTTAGATCAAGGGGGCTACACCTTC.

This clone was recorded only once. The chain combines TRBV19 with TRBJ1-4, with 8 bases identical to TRBD1. J gave up 4 bases and V 3 bases, and 13 bases lay outside the gene matches. The CDR3 has 18 residues. CDR1 and CDR2 from the germline V gene are LNHDA and SQIVND (reference sequence). The CDR3 loop is CASSIQIVRGLGNEKLFF. CDR3 bases: TGTGCCAGTAGTATTCAGATCGTCAGGGGGCTTGGTAATGAAAAACTGTTTTTT.

The chain couples TRBV4-3 to TRBJ2-5; 11 nucleotides line up with TRBD1. CDR3 length: 20 residues. J was trimmed by 0 bases and V by 3 bases; bases with no gene match: 15. CDR1 LGHNA and CDR2 YSLEER come from the germline V gene. CDR3 protein: CASSQQYPQGTGGDQETQYF. In DNA, the CDR3 is TGCGCCAGCAGCCAGCAGTATCCGCAGGGGACAGGGGGTGACCAAGAGACCCAGTACTTC.

Within the sample, this clone is medium-sized. The chain has TRBV7-9 and TRBJ1-1; D gene uncertain. The CDR3 is 13 amino acids. V was cut by 6 bases and J by 0 bases, with 8 bases left in between. The germline gives CDR1 SEHNR, CDR2 FQNEAQ (reference sequence). Written as DNA, the CDR3 is TGTGCCAGCAGATTAATCCTGAACACTGAAGCTTTCTTT. Translating it yields CASRLILNTEAFF.

This clone occurred a few times. This chain links TRBV7-3 with TRBJ1-6; possible D gene TRBD1, 5 bases. Germline CDR1 is SGHTA and CDR2 is FQGTGA. V was shortened by 0 bases and J by 6 bases, with 12 bases between the two germline ends. The CDR3 is made up of 16 amino acids. The CDR3 region has the DNA TGTGCCAGCAGCTTAACGTCCGGGGGTTTTAATTCACCCCTCCACTTT. Amino acid sequence: CASSLTSGGFNSPLHF.

This clone was seen more than once but under ten times. The chain carries TRBV2 and TRBJ2-1; a possible D gene is TRBD1 (5 bases). This CDR3 has 15 amino acids. With 3 bases removed from V and 0 bases from J, the gap between germline ends came to 9 bases. Germline CDR1 SNHLY, CDR2 FYNNEI. CDR3 amino acids: CASSETANSYNEQFF. The CDR3 DNA follows: TGTGCCAGCAGTGAGACAGCCAACTCCTACAATGAGCAGTTCTTC. The full variable domain, in which reference TRBV2 and TRBJ2-1 provide the parts outside the CDR3, is EPEVTQTPSHQVTQMGQEVILRCVPISNHLYFYWYRQILGQKVEFLVSFYNNEISEKSEIFDDQFSVERPDGSNFTLKIRSTKLEDSAMYFCASSETANSYNEQFFGPGTRLTVL.

This rearrangement joins TRBV19 to TRBJ2-7; 10 bases align to TRBD1. The CDR3 loop spans 15 amino acids. V was clipped by 3 bases and J by 1 base; unmatched bases: 3. The germline CDR1 and CDR2 sequences are LNHDA and SQIVND (reference sequence). The CDR3 region has the DNA TGTGCCAGTAGTATCCGGGACAGGGGTTCCTACGAGCAGTACTTC. It encodes CASSIRDRGSYEQYF.